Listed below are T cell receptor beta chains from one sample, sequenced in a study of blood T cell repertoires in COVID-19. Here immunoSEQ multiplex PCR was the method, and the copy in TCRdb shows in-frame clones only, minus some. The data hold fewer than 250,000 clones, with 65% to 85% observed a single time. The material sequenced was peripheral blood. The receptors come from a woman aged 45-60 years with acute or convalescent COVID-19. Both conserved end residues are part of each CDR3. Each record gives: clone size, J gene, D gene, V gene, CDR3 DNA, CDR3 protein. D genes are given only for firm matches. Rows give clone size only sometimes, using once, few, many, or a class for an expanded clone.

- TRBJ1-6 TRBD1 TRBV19 TGTGCCAGTAGCGGACAGGGGGCAAATTCACCCCTCCACTTT CASSGQGANSPLHF
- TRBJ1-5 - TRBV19 TGTGCCAGTAGTATTAGCTCAGGACAGAACAATCAGCCCCAGCATTTT CASSISSGQNNQPQHF
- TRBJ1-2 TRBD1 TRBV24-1 TGTGCCACCAGTGATTCCGACAGGGCCCGCGGCTACACCTTC CATSDSDRARGYTF
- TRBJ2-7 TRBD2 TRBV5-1 TGCGCCAGCAGCTTGCTAGCGGGGCACGAGCAGTACTTC CASSLLAGHEQYF
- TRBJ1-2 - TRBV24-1 TGTGCCACCAGTGTGGGCAGAGAACTTGGCTACACCTTC CATSVGRELGYTF
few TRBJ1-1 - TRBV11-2 TGTGCCAGCAGCTTAGATCGCCGAGGCCAGACGCATGTAAACACTGAAGCTTTCTTT CASSLDRRGQTHVNTEAFF
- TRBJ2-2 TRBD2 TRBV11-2 TGTGCCAGCAGCTCTACGACTAGCGATTTCGGGGAGCTGTTTTTT CASSSTTSDFGELFF
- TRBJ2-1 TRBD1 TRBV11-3 TGTGCCAGCAGCCGGGGACAGAACAATGAGCAGTTCTTC CASSRGQNNEQFF
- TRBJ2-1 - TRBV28 TGTGCCAGCACTACACCGTCCCCGGGTCAGAATGAGCAGTTCTTC CASTTPSPGQNEQFF
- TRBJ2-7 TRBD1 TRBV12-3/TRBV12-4 TGTGCCAGCTCCAGACAGGGGGTTTACGAGCAGTACTTC CASSRQGVYEQYF
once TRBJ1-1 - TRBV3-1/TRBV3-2 TGTGCCAGCAGCCAAAGTGGGGCCAACACTGAAGCTTTCTTT CASSQSGANTEAFF
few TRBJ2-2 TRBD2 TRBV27 TGTGCCAGCAGCCGTTACGTGCTAGCGGTGAACACCGGGGAGCTGTTTTTT CASSRYVLAVNTGELFF
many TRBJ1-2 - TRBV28 TGTGCCAGCAGCTCCGACTGGGGGGGGGACTATGGCTACACCTTC CASSSDWGGDYGYTF
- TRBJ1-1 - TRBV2 TGTGCCACTTCTCTCGGCGGGAACACTGAAGCTTTCTTT CATSLGGNTEAFF
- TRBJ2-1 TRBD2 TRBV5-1 TGCGCCAGCAGCCCGACGGGACTAGCGGGAGGCAATGAGCAGTTCTTC CASSPTGLAGGNEQFF
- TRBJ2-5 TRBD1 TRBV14 TGTGCCAGCAGCTACCGGACAGGGGGCTTATTTCGGGAGACCCAGTACTTC CASSYRTGGLFRETQYF
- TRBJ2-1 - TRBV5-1 TGCGCCAGCAGCTTGGGGACAGTAAGAGGGAATGAGCAGTTCTTC CASSLGTVRGNEQFF
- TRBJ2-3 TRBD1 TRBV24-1 TGTGCCACCAGTGATTTGCGGGCAGGGGGAACGGCAGATACGCAGTATTTT CATSDLRAGGTADTQYF
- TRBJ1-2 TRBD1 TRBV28 TGTGCCAGCAGCTCTATGGGACAGGGAACCTCTAACTATGGCTACACCTTC CASSSMGQGTSNYGYTF
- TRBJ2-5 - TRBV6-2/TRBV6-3 TGTGCCAGCAGTTACAACCGTGGCCCCCAGGGAGAGACCCAGTACTTC CASSYNRGPQGETQYF
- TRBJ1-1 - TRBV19 TGTGCCAGTAGTATGGGGAGGGTCGGGCCAGCTTTCTTT CASSMGRVGPAFF
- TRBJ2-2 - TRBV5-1 TGCGCCAGCAGCTCGGCAGGACTTACCGGGGAGCTGTTTTTT CASSSAGLTGELFF
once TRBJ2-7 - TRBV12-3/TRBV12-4 TGTGCCAGCAGTTTAGGAGGGTGGCAGTACTTC CASSLGGWQYF
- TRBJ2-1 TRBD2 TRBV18 TGTGCCAGCTCATGGGGAGCGGGAGGTGACAATGAGCAGTTCTTC CASSWGAGGDNEQFF
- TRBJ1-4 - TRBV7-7 TGTGCTAGCAGCTTAGGCGCCGGAACTAATGAAAAACTGTTTTTT CASSLGAGTNEKLFF
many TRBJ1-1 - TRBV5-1 TGCGCCAGCAGCGAGACAGTGGCGACTGAAGCTTTCTTT CASSETVATEAFF
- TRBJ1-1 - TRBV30 TGTGCCTGGAGTGGCAGGGACACTGAAGCTTTCTTT CAWSGRDTEAFF
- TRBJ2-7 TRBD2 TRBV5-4 TGTGCCAGCAGCCCCCGACTAGCGGATATCTACGAGCAGTACTTC CASSPRLADIYEQYF
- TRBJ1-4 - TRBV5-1 TGCGCCAGCAGCCCATGGCCCGGCGGTGAAAAACTGTTTTTT CASSPWPGGEKLFF
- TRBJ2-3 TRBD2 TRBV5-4 TGTGCCAGCAGCTTGGGTATAGCGGGCCTCACAGATACGCAGTATTTT CASSLGIAGLTDTQYF
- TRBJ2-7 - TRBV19 TGTGCCAGTAGGCGGGGCAGCACCTACGAGCAGTACTTC CASRRGSTYEQYF
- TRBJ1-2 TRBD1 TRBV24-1 TGTGCCACCAGTGATCCGGGACAGGAGTATGGCTACACCTTC CATSDPGQEYGYTF